These T cell receptor beta chains were read from a single sample in a study of regulatory T cells in long-lasting Graves disease. TCRdb re-derived calls from the multiplex PCR reads in MiXCR, one entry per CDR3 protein. Here the sample spans about 560,000 distinct CDR3 sequences, roughly 16% being singletons. These records were also assigned to another study, of T cells in Graves' hyperthyroidism and ophthalmopathy.

The sample here was peripheral blood mononuclear cells (PBMCs), taken at new diagnosis, from a patient treated with antithyroid drugs. These receptors were taken from a man in his late teens or twenties with Graves disease. CDR3s include the opening cysteine and the closing phenylalanine or tryptophan. Each record gives: D gene, J gene, V gene, clone size, CDR3 protein. A D gene is named only where the DNA matches it firmly. The listing skips clone size in some rows; elsewhere it reads once, few, many or a size class.

D: NA
J: TRBJ1-2
V: TRBV12-3/TRBV12-4
size: few
CDR3: CASTLRRVDGYTF

D: NA
J: TRBJ1-5
V: TRBV30
size: many
CDR3: CAWSGTGNQPQHF

D: NA
J: TRBJ1-1
V: TRBV9
size: NA
CDR3: CASSVASGGETEAFF

D: NA
J: TRBJ2-7
V: TRBV12-3/TRBV12-4
size: many
CDR3: CASSLMGLYEQYF

D: NA
J: TRBJ2-3
V: TRBV4-1
size: many
CDR3: CASSQDRATTDTQYF

D: NA
J: TRBJ1-4
V: TRBV18
size: few
CDR3: CASSLGQPNEKLFF

D: NA
J: TRBJ1-1
V: TRBV4-1
size: NA
CDR3: CASSQERQGNTEAFF

D: TRBD1
J: TRBJ2-6
V: TRBV28
size: many
CDR3: CASSPAGQGVSGANVLTF

D: NA
J: TRBJ1-5
V: TRBV10-2
size: few
CDR3: CASSEEGNNQPQHF

D: TRBD1
J: TRBJ2-1
V: TRBV5-1
size: NA
CDR3: CASSRGDSINERFF

D: NA
J: TRBJ2-2
V: TRBV12-3/TRBV12-4
size: few
CDR3: CASSLVRGTGELFF

D: NA
J: TRBJ1-5
V: TRBV20-1
size: NA
CDR3: CSARVSAGNNQPQHF

D: NA
J: TRBJ1-5
V: TRBV18
size: many
CDR3: CASSPGVSSNQPQHF

D: NA
J: TRBJ2-3
V: TRBV7-2
size: NA
CDR3: CASSLSAASTDTQYF

D: TRBD2
J: TRBJ2-7
V: TRBV2
size: NA
CDR3: CASSKLASSSYEQYF

D: NA
J: TRBJ1-1
V: TRBV6-1
size: few
CDR3: CASSEGRQGLLLNTEAFF

D: NA
J: TRBJ1-4
V: TRBV28
size: many
CDR3: CASSPPRRTGFNEKLFF

D: NA
J: TRBJ1-3
V: TRBV12-3/TRBV12-4
size: NA
CDR3: CASSLAASSGNTIYF

D: TRBD1
J: TRBJ1-3
V: TRBV6-1
size: NA
CDR3: CASSRDRDDTIYF

D: NA
J: TRBJ1-1
V: TRBV29-1
size: few
CDR3: CSVYGGLDTEAFF

D: NA
J: TRBJ2-2
V: TRBV30
size: many
CDR3: CAYYSGELFF

D: NA
J: TRBJ1-1
V: TRBV12-3/TRBV12-4
size: few
CDR3: CASSFARNTEAFF

D: NA
J: TRBJ1-2
V: TRBV6-1
size: few
CDR3: CASSEQTGYGYTF

D: NA
J: TRBJ2-7
V: TRBV29-1
size: NA
CDR3: CSVERRGVYEQYF

D: NA
J: TRBJ2-7
V: TRBV7-6
size: NA
CDR3: CASSPRQNEQYF

D: TRBD2
J: TRBJ2-1
V: TRBV2
size: many
CDR3: CASRDPLAGAYNEQFF

D: NA
J: TRBJ2-7
V: TRBV5-1
size: many
CDR3: CASRLGIEEYF

D: NA
J: TRBJ2-7
V: TRBV7-6
size: few
CDR3: CASSLAGTSEQYF

D: NA
J: TRBJ1-6
V: TRBV7-2
size: NA
CDR3: CASSSRGYNSPLHF